The 9 T cell receptor beta chains given below trace back to one sample, sequenced in a study of cytomegalovirus exposure and HLA in healthy donors. Primers included in the PCR were 60 Vbeta and 13 Jbeta primers. Only in-frame clones appear in the TCRdb table, and some are missing; sequencing was by immunoSEQ multiplex PCR. Among about 130,000 clones listed, 83% were seen once. The sequencing sample was made of PBMCs. The receptors shown here come from a man aged 40-49 years in good health and CMV-seronegative.

There are a few counts of this clone. The chain uses TRBV5-6 and TRBJ2-3; perhaps TRBD1 as D (7 bases). V was cut by 0 bases and J by 2 bases, with 13 bases left in between. CDR3 length: 16 residues. Germline lookup yields CDR1 SGHDT and CDR2 YYEEEE. The CDR3 sequence is CASSLDRGGLTDTQYF. In DNA form, the CDR3 reads TGTGCCAGCAGCTTGGACAGGGGAGGCCTCACAGATACGCAGTATTTT. The full variable domain, its missing parts supplied by reference TRBV5-6 and TRBJ2-3, is DAGVTQSPTHLIKTRGQQVTLRCSPKSGHDTVSWYQQALGQGPQFIFQYYEEEERQRGNFPDRFSGHQFPNYSSELNVNALLLGDSALYLCASSLDRGGLTDTQYFGPGTRLTVL.

V is TRBV9 and J is TRBJ2-1; 12 bases map to TRBD2. Trimming took 0 bases from V and 11 from J; bases not matched to a gene: 6. Per germline, CDR1 SGDLS and CDR2 YYNGEE. The CDR3 contains 15 residues. CDR3 sequence: CASSVDLAGGNQQFF. CDR3 in DNA: TGTGCCAGCAGCGTAGATCTAGCGGGAGGGAATCAGCAGTTCTTC.

This chain joins TRBV5-1 and TRBJ1-2; a possible D gene is TRBD1 (6 bases). Germline lookup yields CDR1 SGHRS and CDR2 YFSETQ. The CDR3 has 15 amino acids. V shed 0 bases and J shed 4 bases, with 13 bases lying between them. The chain's CDR3 is CASSLVMQGIYGYTF. In nucleotides, the CDR3 is TGCGCCAGCAGCTTGGTCATGCAGGGGATCTATGGCTACACCTTC. The whole variable domain, remainder taken from reference TRBV5-1 and TRBJ1-2, is KAGVTQTPRYLIKTRGQQVTLSCSPISGHRSVSWYQQTPGQGLQFLFEYFSETQRNKGNFPGRFSGRQFSNSRSEMNVSTLELGDSALYLCASSLVMQGIYGYTFGSGTRLTVV.

This CDR3 reads CASSRTGLAPFSSGANVLTF. The CDR3 coding sequence is TGTGCCAGCAGCCGGACTGGACTAGCCCCTTTCTCCTCTGGGGCCAACGTCCTGACTTTC. J is TRBJ2-6 and V is TRBV14, with 8 bases lining up with TRBD2. The length of the CDR3 is 20 residues. V trimming: 4 bases; J trimming: 0 bases; junction bases outside the gene matches: 14. Germline CDR1 SGHDN, CDR2 FVKESK.

V gene TRBV10-3 combines with J gene TRBJ2-2; no firm D call. The CDR3 has 14 residues. Germline CDR1 reads ENHRY; CDR2 reads SYGVKD. Trimming removed 0 bases at V and 3 bases at J, with 5 bases between. CDR3 region: CAISESADTGELFF. The CDR3 nucleotides are TGTGCCATCAGTGAGTCGGCGGACACCGGGGAGCTGTTTTTT.

The rearrangement links TRBV19 to TRBJ2-1; TRBD1 matches at 7 bases. V lost 5 bases to trimming and J lost 0 bases; unmatched junction nucleotides: 4. Germline V gives CDR1 LNHDA, CDR2 SQIVND (reference sequence). This CDR3 spans 15 amino acids. The CDR3 sequence is CASSLTGSSYNEQFF. The CDR3 bases are TGTGCCAGTAGTCTGACAGGGAGCTCCTACAATGAGCAGTTCTTC.

The chain couples TRBV5-1 to TRBJ2-3, with a tentative D call TRBD2 (6 bases). Trimming took off 6 bases at V and 0 bases at J, with 11 bases between the two ends. The CDR3 runs to 14 residues. Germline CDR1 reads SGHRS; CDR2 reads YFSETQ. This CDR3 is CASNWRGSTDTQYF. CDR3 sequence (DNA): TGCGCCAGCAATTGGCGGGGAAGCACAGATACGCAGTATTTT.

The CDR3 coding sequence is TGTGCCAGTAGTATAACTAGCGGGAGGATAACCTACAATGAGCAGTTCTTC. It encodes CASSITSGRITYNEQFF. The chain has TRBV19 and TRBJ2-1, with 12 bases identical to TRBD2. CDR3 length: 17 residues. Trimming removed 2 bases from V and 2 bases from J; junction bases left unmatched: 4. Germline V CDR1 and CDR2: LNHDA, SQIVND (reference sequence). The full variable domain, completed using reference TRBV19 and TRBJ2-1, is DGGITQSPKYLFRKEGQNVTLSCEQNLNHDAMYWYRQDPGQGLRLIYYSQIVNDFQKGDIAEGYSVSREKKESFPLTVTSAQKNPTAFYLCASSITSGRITYNEQFFGPGTRLTVL.

The rearrangement joins TRBV2 to TRBJ2-2, with D possibly TRBD2 on 5 matching bases. With 4 bases removed from V and 3 bases from J, the gap between germline ends came to 9 bases. The CDR3 consists of 14 residues. Germline V CDR1 and CDR2: SNHLY, FYNNEI. The chain's CDR3 is CASSGGVYTGELFF. The CDR3 nucleotides are TGTGCCAGCAGTGGGGGAGTGTACACCGGGGAGCTGTTTTTT.